Below, 19 T cell receptor beta chains from the same sample are listed, as sequenced in a study of cytomegalovirus exposure and HLA in healthy donors. Primers for the PCR totalled 60 Vbeta and 13 Jbeta. Here immunoSEQ multiplex PCR was the method, and the copy in TCRdb shows in-frame clones only, minus some. The sample consists of 150,000 to 180,000 clones, about 83% of them appearing once. Sequenced material: PBMCs. All receptors come from a woman aged 40 to 50 in good health and CMV-seronegative.

CDR3 residues: CASSQGIEQYF. In DNA, the CDR3 is TGTGCCAGCAGTCAGGGGATCGAGCAGTACTTC. This chain connects TRBV2 to TRBJ2-5; weak D call: TRBD1 (6 bases). The last part of the DNA fits TRBJ2-7 better; the J call may be wrong. The CDR3 is 11 residues long. Germline CDR1 and CDR2: SNHLY and FYNNEI.

V is TRBV6-4 and J is TRBJ1-4, with D possibly matching TRBD1 (5 bases). There are 18 residues in the CDR3. The V gene's germline CDR1 is MRHNA and CDR2 SNTAGT. V gave up 4 bases and J gave up 5 bases, with 23 bases separating them. This chain's CDR3 is CASSGGPSPGLSNEKLFF. Here the CDR3 DNA reads TGTGCCAGCAGTGGAGGACCCTCCCCAGGGCTTTCAAATGAAAAACTGTTTTTT.

The CDR3 DNA sequence: TGTGCCAGCAGTTTTCGAGGGTCGCAAGAGCAGTACTTC. Translation gives CASSFRGSQEQYF. The genes are TRBV27 and TRBJ2-7; tentatively, D is TRBD2 (5 bases). Germline CDR1 MNHEY, CDR2 SMNVEV (reference sequence). V lost 3 bases and J 7 bases, leaving 13 bases between the germline ends. The CDR3 is 13 residues long.

This clone was seen only a few times. The chain joins TRBV7-6 to TRBJ1-1; D not resolved. V was clipped by 0 bases and J by 0 bases, with 5 bases between them. CDR1 and CDR2 (germline): SGHVS, FNYEAQ. This CDR3 contains 14 residues. CDR3 amino acids: CASSLAPVNTEAFF. CDR3 in DNA: TGTGCCAGCAGCTTAGCCCCGGTGAACACTGAAGCTTTCTTT.

J is TRBJ2-3 and V is TRBV28; D perhaps matches TRBD2 (6 bases). Deletions cut 7 bases from V and 1 base from J, with 6 bases between. Germline V gene lookup returns CDR1 MDHEN and CDR2 SYDVKM. The CDR3 has 12 amino acids. The DNA for the CDR3 is TGTGCCAGCACGGGGGGCACAGATACGCAGTATTTT. Translated: CASTGGTDTQYF.

A note on this clone: At one end the junction does not follow the germline gene, possibly because of a read error. CDR3 sequence: CASSLNNEAFF. CDR3 sequence (DNA): TGTGCCAGCAGTTTGAACAATGAAGCTTTCTTT. This sequence joins TRBV28 and TRBJ1-1; no definite D call. The CDR3 spans 11 residues. Per the germline V gene, CDR1 is MDHEN and CDR2 is SYDVKM.

The chain links TRBV5-1 to TRBJ2-5; 9 bases align to TRBD2. J gave up 5 bases and V 5 bases, and 10 bases lay outside the gene matches. CDR3 size: 15 residues. CDR1 is SGHRS, CDR2 YFSETQ, per germline. The CDR3: CASSSTAGGSETQYF. CDR3 coding DNA: TGCGCCAGCAGTAGCACGGCGGGAGGGTCGGAGACCCAGTACTTC.

The chain uses TRBV19 and TRBJ1-1; no clear D gene. The CDR3 loop spans 13 amino acids. Germline V gene lookup returns CDR1 LNHDA and CDR2 SQIVND (reference sequence). Trimming pared 6 bases from V and 1 base from J, leaving 9 bases between. DNA of the CDR3: TGTGCCAGTAGGCGGAGCTCGAACACTGAAGCTTTCTTT. Residues: CASRRSSNTEAFF.

CDR3 in DNA: TGTGCCAGCAGCTTAGTCCCAGGGGGACCCACAGATACGCAGTATTTT. Translated: CASSLVPGGPTDTQYF. The rearrangement links TRBV7-6 to TRBJ2-3, with 7 bases identical to TRBD1. V dropped 1 base and J dropped 2; count of bases not matched to a gene: 6. Germline assignment: CDR1 SGHVS and CDR2 FNYEAQ. The CDR3 is made up of 16 amino acids.

The V call is TRBV15, the J call TRBJ2-2; D gene unclear. Germline CDR1 reads LNHNV; CDR2 reads YYDKDF (reference sequence). The CDR3 has 16 residues. V was shortened by 0 bases and J by 0 bases, with 8 bases between the two germline ends. CDR3 DNA: TGTGCCACCAGCAGAGATACGGGTTCGAACACCGGGGAGCTGTTTTTT. It translates to CATSRDTGSNTGELFF.

V gene TRBV9 combines with J gene TRBJ2-7; 12 bases fit TRBD2. Losses at the gene ends were 2 bases for V and 5 bases for J; bases not matched to a gene: 5. Germline V gene lookup returns CDR1 SGDLS and CDR2 YYNGEE. This CDR3 is 15 amino acids long. This CDR3 is CASSVRLAGVDEQYF. The DNA of the CDR3 is TGTGCCAGCAGCGTCAGACTAGCGGGAGTGGACGAGCAGTACTTC.

J is TRBJ1-2 and V is TRBV27; a weak D match, TRBD1 (6 bases). The CDR3 spans 16 residues. Germline V gene sequence: CDR1 MNHEY, CDR2 SMNVEV (reference sequence). With 6 bases removed from V and 4 bases from J, the gap between germline ends came to 21 bases. In DNA, the CDR3 is TGTGCCAGCAGCCCCGATGTAGGGACATTGGGCTATGGCTACACCTTC. The encoded protein is CASSPDVGTLGYGYTF.

Turning to this clone: A read error may account for a junction end that differs from germline. Here the CDR3 DNA reads TGTGCTAGCAGCTTATATGCTAGCGGGAGCGACAATGAGCAGTTCTTC. Amino acid sequence: CASSLYASGSDNEQFF. The chain recombines TRBV7-7 with TRBJ2-1; 10 bases line up with TRBD2. The germline V gene encodes CDR1 SSHAT and CDR2 FNYEAQ (reference sequence). This CDR3 contains 16 residues.

The rearrangement links TRBV5-1 to TRBJ1-2; D call uncertain. The CDR3 runs to 14 residues. Trimming left V 0 bases short and J 0 bases short, with 6 bases between. CDR1 and CDR2 (germline): SGHRS, YFSETQ. CDR3 region: CASSLDPANYGYTF. DNA of the CDR3: TGCGCCAGCAGCTTGGACCCAGCTAACTATGGCTACACCTTC.

The gene calls are TRBV5-4 and TRBJ2-3, with 7 positions matching TRBD1. In germline, CDR1 is SGHNT, CDR2 YYREEE (reference sequence). V was clipped by 4 bases and J by 1 base; unmatched bases: 15. CDR3 length equals 18 residues. CDR3 in amino acids: CASSRANRQGRGTDTQYF. DNA for the CDR3: TGTGCCAGCAGCCGCGCTAATCGACAGGGAAGGGGCACAGATACGCAGTATTTT.

The rearrangement joins TRBV5-1 to TRBJ2-3; 7 positions match TRBD1. The CDR3 has 14 residues. CDR1 SGHRS and CDR2 YFSETQ come from the germline V gene. Unmatched junction bases numbered 7, after V lost 4 bases and J lost 5 bases. The CDR3 DNA follows: TGCGCCAGCAGCCTTACAGGGGCAAAAGATACGCAGTATTTT. It encodes CASSLTGAKDTQYF. The whole variable domain, filled in from reference TRBV5-1 and TRBJ2-3, reads KAGVTQTPRYLIKTRGQQVTLSCSPISGHRSVSWYQQTPGQGLQFLFEYFSETQRNKGNFPGRFSGRQFSNSRSEMNVSTLELGDSALYLCASSLTGAKDTQYFGPGTRLTVL.

The chain combines TRBV5-4 with TRBJ1-2; 7 bases are a match to TRBD1. V trimming: 1 base; J trimming: 8 bases; junction bases outside the gene matches: 8. From germline, CDR1 is SGHNT and CDR2 YYREEE (reference sequence). CDR3 length equals 14 residues. The CDR3 region has the DNA TGTGCCAGCAGCTTGCGACAGGGAGGAAAGGGCTACACCTTC. As protein: CASSLRQGGKGYTF.

V gene TRBV6-5 combines with J gene TRBJ1-1; 9 nucleotides line up with TRBD1. The CDR3 covers 13 residues. V gave up 6 bases and J gave up 7 bases; unmatched junction bases: 6. Germline CDR1 MNHEY, CDR2 SVGAGI. The CDR3: CASSKGTGIEAFF. The CDR3 DNA is TGTGCCAGCAGCAAAGGGACAGGGATTGAAGCTTTCTTT.

The gene calls are TRBV5-1 and TRBJ1-2, with D possibly TRBD1 on 6 matching bases. Per germline, CDR1 SGHRS and CDR2 YFSETQ. There are 14 residues in the CDR3. Between the trimmed V and J ends, which lost 0 bases and 8 bases, there was a span of 14 bases. CDR3 bases: TGCGCCAGCAGCTTGGGACAGGTCCCGGGAGGCTACACCTTC. This gives the protein CASSLGQVPGGYTF.